Listed below are T cell receptor beta chains from one sample, sequenced in a study of cytomegalovirus exposure and HLA in healthy donors. Profiled with immunoSEQ multiplex PCR; TCRdb holds only in-frame clones, not every one. The sample consists of roughly 90,000 clones, 85% of them appearing once. The sample was PBMCs. The receptors originated from a man in his late teens or twenties in good health and CMV-seropositive. Each CDR3 is given with its conserved first and last residue. The order of the fields is J gene, CDR3 length, V gene, clone size, D gene, CDR3 protein, CDR3 DNA. D genes are given only for firm matches. Size is stated for part of the rows, as once, few or many counts, or as a class when the clone is expanded.

J: TRBJ2-1
length: 18
V: TRBV15
size: .
D: TRBD2
CDR3: CATSRALDLGGGVNEQFF
DNA: TGTGCCACCAGCAGAGCCTTGGACCTTGGGGGAGGGGTAAATGAGCAGTTCTTC

J: TRBJ1-2
length: 14
V: TRBV6-4
size: .
D: .
CDR3: CASSEQGGGSGYTF
DNA: TGTGCCAGCAGTGAACAGGGTGGTGGTAGTGGCTACACCTTC

J: TRBJ1-2
length: 15
V: TRBV5-1
size: .
D: TRBD1
CDR3: CASSPGQEINYGYTF
DNA: TGCGCCAGCAGCCCCGGACAGGAGATTAACTATGGCTACACCTTC

J: TRBJ1-4
length: 16
V: TRBV9
size: .
D: TRBD1
CDR3: CASSSRDRGDNEKLFF
DNA: TGTGCCAGCAGCTCCCGGGACAGGGGAGATAATGAAAAACTGTTTTTT

J: TRBJ2-1
length: 14
V: TRBV30
size: .
D: .
CDR3: CAWSPGPAGNEQFF
DNA: TGTGCCTGGAGCCCGGGCCCCGCGGGGAATGAGCAGTTCTTC

J: TRBJ2-2
length: 13
V: TRBV11-2
size: .
D: .
CDR3: CASSPRGSGELFF
DNA: TGTGCCAGCAGCCCCCGGGGGAGCGGGGAGCTGTTTTTT

J: TRBJ1-1
length: 14
V: TRBV11-3
size: .
D: TRBD1
CDR3: CASSLTGGVTEAFF
DNA: TGTGCCAGCAGCCTGACAGGGGGCGTCACTGAAGCTTTCTTT

J: TRBJ2-5
length: 13
V: TRBV28
size: .
D: TRBD1
CDR3: CASSQQGIETQYF
DNA: TGTGCCAGCAGTCAACAGGGGATTGAGACCCAGTACTTC

J: TRBJ1-2
length: 14
V: TRBV6-5
size: .
D: TRBD1
CDR3: CASSSRGRGYGYTF
DNA: TGTGCCAGCAGCTCCAGGGGGCGCGGTTATGGCTACACCTTC

J: TRBJ2-3
length: 16
V: TRBV4-1
size: .
D: .
CDR3: CASSFRDKTSTDTQYF
DNA: TGCGCCAGCAGCTTCCGGGACAAGACTAGCACAGATACGCAGTATTTT

J: TRBJ2-3
length: 16
V: TRBV6-4
size: many
D: TRBD1
CDR3: CASSPSGGGGTDTQYF
DNA: TGTGCCAGCAGCCCATCAGGGGGCGGTGGCACAGATACGCAGTATTTT

J: TRBJ2-2
length: 15
V: TRBV27
size: .
D: TRBD2
CDR3: CASSNGLAGTGELFF
DNA: TGTGCCAGCAGCAACGGACTAGCGGGAACCGGGGAGCTGTTTTTT

J: TRBJ2-3
length: 12
V: TRBV11-2
size: .
D: TRBD2
CDR3: CASSQARERQYF
DNA: TGTGCCAGCAGCCAGGCGCGGGAGCGGCAGTATTTT

J: TRBJ1-1
length: 14
V: TRBV30
size: .
D: .
CDR3: CAWSGSHQNTEAFF
DNA: TGTGCCTGGAGTGGGTCACACCAGAACACTGAAGCTTTCTTT

J: TRBJ2-3
length: 14
V: TRBV2
size: .
D: .
CDR3: CASSAGTNTDTQYF
DNA: TGTGCCAGCAGTGCAGGGACAAACACAGATACGCAGTATTTT

J: TRBJ2-7
length: 15
V: TRBV7-9
size: few
D: TRBD2
CDR3: CASSLGPAGGYEQYF
DNA: TGTGCCAGCAGCTTAGGCCCAGCGGGAGGGTACGAGCAGTACTTC

J: TRBJ2-2
length: 19
V: TRBV19
size: .
D: TRBD2
CDR3: CASSIRRLAGVGDTGELFF
DNA: TGTGCCAGTAGTATCCGACGACTAGCGGGAGTCGGGGACACCGGGGAGCTGTTTTTT

J: TRBJ1-4
length: 15
V: TRBV9
size: few
D: .
CDR3: CASSGGTPGIEKLFF
DNA: TGTGCCAGCAGCGGGGGGACACCCGGCATTGAAAAACTGTTTTTT

J: TRBJ2-2
length: 14
V: TRBV28
size: .
D: TRBD1
CDR3: CASRGTGVTGELFF
DNA: TGTGCCAGCAGGGGGACAGGGGTTACCGGGGAGCTGTTTTTT

J: TRBJ2-5
length: 15
V: TRBV2
size: .
D: TRBD2
CDR3: CASSDGAGGGETQYF
DNA: TGTGCCAGCAGTGACGGAGCGGGGGGGGGAGAGACCCAGTACTTC

J: TRBJ2-5
length: 17
V: TRBV21-1
size: .
D: .
CDR3: CASSKRGLAGARKTQYF
DNA: TGTGCCAGCAGCAAGAGGGGACTAGCGGGAGCTCGGAAGACCCAGTACTTC

J: TRBJ2-6
length: 19
V: TRBV4-2
size: .
D: .
CDR3: CASSQERAGRFSGANVLTF
DNA: TGTGCCAGCAGCCAAGAAAGGGCAGGGCGCTTCTCTGGGGCCAACGTCCTGACTTTC

J: TRBJ1-5
length: 15
V: TRBV28
size: .
D: .
CDR3: CASTWGGGGNQPQHF
DNA: TGTGCCAGCACCTGGGGAGGGGGAGGCAATCAGCCCCAGCATTTT

J: TRBJ2-3
length: 15
V: TRBV5-1
size: once
D: .
CDR3: CASSFTDRNTDTQYF
DNA: TGCGCCAGCAGCTTCACAGACAGGAACACAGATACGCAGTATTTT

J: TRBJ1-1
length: 11
V: TRBV6-5
size: .
D: .
CDR3: CAAGDYTEAFF
DNA: TGTGCCGCGGGAGATTACACTGAAGCTTTCTTT

J: TRBJ2-1
length: 16
V: TRBV6-4
size: .
D: TRBD2
CDR3: CATSQLADHSYNEQFF
DNA: TGTGCCACCTCTCAACTAGCGGATCACTCCTACAATGAGCAGTTCTTC

J: TRBJ1-1
length: 15
V: TRBV10-1
size: .
D: .
CDR3: CASSESLGGNTEAFF
DNA: TGCGCCAGCAGTGAGTCTTTAGGGGGTAACACTGAAGCTTTCTTT

J: TRBJ1-1
length: 14
V: TRBV6-5
size: .
D: .
CDR3: CASSYGGGDTEAFF
DNA: TGTGCCAGCAGTTACGGGGGAGGGGACACTGAAGCTTTCTTT

J: TRBJ1-1
length: 14
V: TRBV10-3
size: .
D: TRBD1
CDR3: CAISPGTGGTEAFF
DNA: TGTGCCATCAGTCCCGGGACAGGGGGCACTGAAGCTTTCTTT

J: TRBJ1-2
length: 12
V: TRBV6-5
size: .
D: .
CDR3: CASSEDTYGYTF
DNA: TGTGCCAGCAGTGAGGACACCTATGGCTACACCTTC